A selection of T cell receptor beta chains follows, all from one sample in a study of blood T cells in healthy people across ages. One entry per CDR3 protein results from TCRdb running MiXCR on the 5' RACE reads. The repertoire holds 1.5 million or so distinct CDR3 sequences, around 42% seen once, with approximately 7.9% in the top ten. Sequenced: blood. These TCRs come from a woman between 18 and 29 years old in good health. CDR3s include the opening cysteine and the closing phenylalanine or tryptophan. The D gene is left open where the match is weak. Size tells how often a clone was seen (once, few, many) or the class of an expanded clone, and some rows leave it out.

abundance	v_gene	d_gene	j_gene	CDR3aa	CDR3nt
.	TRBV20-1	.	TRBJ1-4	CSARAGDNEKLFF	TGCAGTGCTAGAGCCGGGGATAATGAAAAACTGTTTTTT
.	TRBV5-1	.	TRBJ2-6	CASSANRDILSGANVLTF	TGCGCCAGCAGCGCGAACCGGGACATCCTCTCTGGGGCCAACGTCCTGACTTTC
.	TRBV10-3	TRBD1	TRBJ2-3	CAISDGTGATDTQYF	TGTGCCATCAGTGATGGGACAGGGGCCACAGATACGCAGTATTTT
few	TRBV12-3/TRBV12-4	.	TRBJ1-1	CASSFKGSGEAFF	TGTGCCAGCAGTTTTAAAGGTTCGGGGGAAGCTTTCTTT
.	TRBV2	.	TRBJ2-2	CASTLPRAGELFF	TGTGCCAGCACACTCCCTAGGGCCGGGGAGCTGTTTTTT
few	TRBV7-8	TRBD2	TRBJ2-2	CASSSSGLQNTGELFF	TGTGCCAGCAGCTCCTCGGGACTACAGAACACCGGGGAGCTGTTTTTT
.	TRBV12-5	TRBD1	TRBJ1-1	CASGSGQVSTEAFF	TGTGCTAGTGGTTCGGGACAGGTATCGACTGAAGCTTTCTTT
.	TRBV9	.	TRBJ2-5	CASSIGTSEETQYF	TGTGCCAGCAGCATAGGGACTTCCGAAGAGACCCAGTACTTC
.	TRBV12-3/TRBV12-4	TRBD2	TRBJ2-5	CASRNGLAGDLLYF	TGTGCCAGCAGAAACGGACTAGCGGGGGACCTTTTGTACTTC
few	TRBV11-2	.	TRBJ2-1	CASSLGAGFHNEQFF	TGTGCCAGCAGCTTAGGGGCTGGGTTCCACAATGAGCAGTTCTTC
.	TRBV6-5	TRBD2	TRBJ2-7	CASSRHRVAGIDEQYF	TGTGCCAGCAGTAGACATCGAGTAGCGGGGATTGACGAGCAGTACTTC
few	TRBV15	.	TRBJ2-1	CATASSFEQFF	TGTGCCACCGCCTCCTCATTCGAGCAGTTCTTC
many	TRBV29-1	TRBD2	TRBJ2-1	CSVEGLAGARNEQFF	TGCAGCGTTGAGGGACTAGCGGGAGCTCGCAATGAGCAGTTCTTC
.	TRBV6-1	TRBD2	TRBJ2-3	CASRDWLAGHTDTQYF	TGTGCCAGCAGGGACTGGCTAGCGGGGCACACAGATACGCAGTATTTT
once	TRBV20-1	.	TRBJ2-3	CSGTFYSPGTSTDTQYF	TGCAGTGGTACTTTTTATTCTCCGGGGACAAGCACAGATACGCAGTATTTT
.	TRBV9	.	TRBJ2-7	CASSFAGKPYGQYF	TGTGCCAGCAGCTTCGCGGGGAAACCTTACGGGCAGTACTTC
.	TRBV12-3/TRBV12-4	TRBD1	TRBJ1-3	CASSALTGGLGNTIYF	TGTGCCAGCAGTGCCCTTACAGGGGGACTTGGAAACACCATATATTTT
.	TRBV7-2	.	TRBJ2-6	CAGSLSPSSGANVLTF	TGTGCCGGCAGCTTAAGTCCCTCCTCTGGGGCCAACGTCCTGACTTTC
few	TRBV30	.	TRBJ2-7	CAWSFRAEQYF	TGTGCCTGGAGTTTCCGGGCCGAGCAGTACTTC
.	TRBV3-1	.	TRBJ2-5	CASSRTDRQYF	TGTGCCAGCAGCCGCACGGATAGACAGTACTTC
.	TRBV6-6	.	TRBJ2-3	CASSTGLTRGTDTQYF	TGTGCCAGCAGTACCGGACTCACCAGGGGCACAGATACGCAGTATTTT
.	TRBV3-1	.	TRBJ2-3	CASSPTGAGDTQYF	TGTGCCAGCAGCCCGACTGGGGCGGGAGATACGCAGTATTTT
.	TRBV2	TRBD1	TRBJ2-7	CASSAYATGNEQYF	TGTGCCAGCAGCGCTTATGCGACAGGGAATGAGCAGTACTTC
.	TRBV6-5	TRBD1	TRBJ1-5	CASSYSWDRENQPQHF	TGTGCCAGCAGTTACTCGTGGGACAGGGAGAATCAGCCCCAGCATTTT
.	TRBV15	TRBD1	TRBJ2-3	CATSRDGGQGTDTQYF	TGTGCCACCAGCAGAGATGGGGGACAGGGTACAGATACGCAGTATTTT
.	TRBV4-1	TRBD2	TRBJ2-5	CASSLPRLADTQETQYF	TGCGCCAGCAGCCTTCCTAGACTAGCAGATACCCAAGAGACCCAGTACTTC
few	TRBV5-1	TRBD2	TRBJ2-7	CASNPRGLAGSYEQYF	TGCGCCAGCAACCCGAGGGGGCTAGCGGGATCCTACGAGCAGTACTTC
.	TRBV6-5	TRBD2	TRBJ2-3	CASSYSSQRGHRGTDTQYF	TGTGCCAGCAGTTACTCGAGCCAGCGGGGCCACCGGGGCACAGATACGCAGTATTTT
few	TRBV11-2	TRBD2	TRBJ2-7	CASSSGFSGGAYEQYF	TGTGCCAGCAGCTCGGGGTTTAGCGGGGGGGCCTACGAGCAGTACTTC
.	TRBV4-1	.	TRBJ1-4	CASSQAGRPRGEKLFF	TGCGCCAGCAGCCAGGCCGGACGGCCCAGGGGTGAAAAACTGTTTTTT
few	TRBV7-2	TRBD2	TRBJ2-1	CASSLGTTSGANNEQFF	TGTGCCAGCAGCTTAGGAACTACTAGCGGAGCGAACAATGAGCAGTTCTTC
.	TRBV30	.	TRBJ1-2	CAWSSKGGKSYGYTF	TGTGCCTGGAGTTCTAAGGGAGGGAAAAGCTATGGCTACACCTTC
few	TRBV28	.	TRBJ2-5	CASTAQGLLGTQYF	TGTGCCAGCACAGCACAGGGTCTTTTGGGGACCCAGTACTTC
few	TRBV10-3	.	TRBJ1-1	CAISGATANTEAFF	TGTGCCATCAGTGGGGCCACCGCAAACACTGAAGCTTTCTTT
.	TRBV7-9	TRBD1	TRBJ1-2	CAGSSYRGADGYTF	TGTGCCGGCAGCTCTTACAGGGGCGCCGATGGCTACACCTTC
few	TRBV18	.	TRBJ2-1	CASSPVRDFYNEQFF	TGTGCCAGCTCCCCGGTCCGGGACTTCTACAATGAGCAGTTCTTC
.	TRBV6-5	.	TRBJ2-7	CASSYVGGGPYNEQYF	TGTGCCAGCAGTTACGTAGGGGGGGGGCCGTACAATGAGCAGTACTTC
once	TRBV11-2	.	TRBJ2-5	CASSLTSWVVRRNQETQYF	TGTGCCAGCAGCTTAACGAGTTGGGTAGTACGGCGAAACCAAGAGACCCAGTACTTC
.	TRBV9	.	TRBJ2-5	CASSVEPARHQETQYF	TGTGCCAGCAGCGTAGAACCAGCGAGGCACCAAGAGACCCAGTACTTC
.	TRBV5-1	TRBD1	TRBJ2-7	CASTDGTVSSYEQYF	TGCGCCAGCACGGACGGGACAGTCTCTTCCTACGAGCAGTACTTC
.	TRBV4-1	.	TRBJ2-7	CASSQERGPGTYEQYF	TGCGCCAGCAGCCAAGAGAGGGGCCCGGGGACCTACGAGCAGTACTTC
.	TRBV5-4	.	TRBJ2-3	CASSSPTGGSTDTQYF	TGTGCCAGCAGCTCTCCAACAGGTGGGAGTACAGATACGCAGTATTTT
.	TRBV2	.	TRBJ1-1	CASRAAGTIKTEAFF	TGTGCCAGCAGAGCTGCCGGGACAATTAAGACTGAAGCTTTCTTT
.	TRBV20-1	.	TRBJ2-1	CSARDSLRGNEQFF	TGCAGTGCTAGAGATTCTCTCAGGGGTAATGAGCAGTTCTTC
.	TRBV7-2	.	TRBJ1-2	CASSLDGTGRIYGYTF	TGTGCCAGCAGCTTAGATGGCACAGGGAGAATCTATGGCTACACCTTC
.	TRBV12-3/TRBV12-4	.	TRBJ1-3	CTSSLGVKVSTIYF	TGTACCAGCAGTTTAGGAGTTAAGGTGTCCACCATATATTTT
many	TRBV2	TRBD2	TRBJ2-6	CASSEGTTFKAGANVLTF	TGTGCCAGCAGTGAGGGGACTACCTTCAAAGCCGGGGCCAACGTCCTGACTTTC